The 26 T cell receptor beta chains presented below share a single source sample, sequenced in a study of blood T cell repertoires in COVID-19. Profiling relied on immunoSEQ multiplex PCR, and the TCRdb table lists in-frame clones only, not all of them. The sample lists 250,000 to 350,000 clones, around 87% occurring once. The sequenced material came from PBMCs or T cells enriched from blood (not recorded which). These receptors were collected from a woman aged 18-30 years with acute COVID-19.

CDR3 amino acids: CASSPTSLFEQFF. CDR3 nucleotides: TGTGCCAGCAGCCCCACTAGTTTGTTTGAGCAGTTCTTC. The rearrangement uses TRBV12-3 or TRBV12-4 and TRBJ2-1, with D possibly matching TRBD2 (5 bases). Between the trimmed V and J ends, which lost 6 bases and 9 bases, there was a span of 15 bases. CDR3 size: 13 residues.

The chain has TRBV6-5 and TRBJ1-2; a weak D match, TRBD1 (5 bases). Germline loops: CDR1 MNHEY, CDR2 SVGAGI. CDR3 size: 15 residues. Trimming left V 2 bases short and J 2 bases short, with 12 bases between. The CDR3 nucleotides read TGTGCCAGCAGTTACAGCAGGGTCGGGAACTATGGCTACACCTTC. It codes for CASSYSRVGNYGYTF.

The chain combines TRBV7-3 with TRBJ2-2, with a weak D call TRBD1 (6 bases). The CDR3 extends over 16 amino acids. V lost 5 bases to trimming and J lost 6 bases, with 19 bases between them. Germline CDR1 SGHTA, CDR2 FQGTGA. CDR3 nucleotide sequence: TGTGCCAGCAGCCCAACCGGGACAATATCCGCCGGGGAGCTGTTTTTT. Amino acids: CASSPTGTISAGELFF.

A few counts support this clone. CDR3 region: CASSGGLSRPTGELFF. Here the CDR3 DNA reads TGCGCCAGCAGCGGCGGACTCAGCCGACCGACCGGGGAGCTGTTTTTT. This chain uses TRBV10-1 with TRBJ2-2; D might be TRBD2 (5 bases). The CDR3 is 16 amino acids. Germline V gene lookup returns CDR1 WNHNN and CDR2 SYGVQD (reference sequence). The germline V and J ends were trimmed by 6 bases and 5 bases, with 19 bases remaining between them.

The chain is built from TRBV18 and TRBJ2-7; a weak D match, TRBD1 (6 bases). CDR3 length: 13 residues. Trimming took 3 bases from V and 6 from J, leaving 12 bases between them. Germline V gene data show CDR1 as KGHSH and CDR2 as LQKENI. The CDR3 sequence is CASSPEQGGEQYF. CDR3 sequence (DNA): TGTGCCAGCTCACCGGAACAGGGCGGCGAGCAGTACTTC.

The genes are TRBV6-5 and TRBJ1-5, with D perhaps matching TRBD1 (6 bases). CDR3 size: 14 residues. The germline V gene has CDR1 MNHEY and CDR2 SVGAGI. V lost 0 bases and J 7 bases, leaving 10 bases between the germline ends. The DNA of the CDR3 is TGTGCCAGCAGTTACTCGACCCAGGGGCAGCCCCAGCATTTT. Protein: CASSYSTQGQPQHF.

The V gene is TRBV28, the J gene TRBJ2-7; tentative D call: TRBD2 (6 bases). Per germline, CDR1 MDHEN and CDR2 SYDVKM. The CDR3 totals 13 residues. Trimming took off 5 bases at V and 1 base at J, with 9 bases between the two ends. CDR3 amino acids: CASSRAGSYEQYF. DNA for the CDR3: TGTGCCAGCAGTCGGGCGGGGTCCTACGAGCAGTACTTC. The entire variable domain, with the rest obtained from reference TRBV28 and TRBJ2-7, is as follows: DVKVTQSSRYLVKRTGEKVFLECVQDMDHENMFWYRQDPGLGLRLIYFSYDVKMKEKGDIPEGYSVSREKKERFSLILESASTNQTSMYLCASSRAGSYEQYFGPGTRLTVT.

The chain has TRBV11-2 and TRBJ2-7; D is perhaps TRBD2 (6 bases). The germline CDR1 and CDR2 sequences are SGHAT and FQNNGV. CDR3 length equals 13 residues. V lost 6 bases, J lost 9 bases, and 18 bases lay in between. For the CDR3, the DNA is TGTGCCAGCAGGTCGGCGGGACCTCCAGGGCAGTACTTC. Translation gives CASRSAGPPGQYF.

The V gene is TRBV20-1, the J gene TRBJ2-7; maybe TRBD2 (6 bases). There are 15 residues in the CDR3. The ends were cut back, 3 bases at V and 4 bases at J, with 19 bases in the middle. The germline gives CDR1 DFQATT, CDR2 SNEGSKA (reference sequence). The CDR3 bases are TGCAGTGCTAGTTCGGGCCCGCGGGGTACGTACGAGCAGTACTTC. Translating gives CSASSGPRGTYEQYF.

The chain recombines TRBV29-1 with TRBJ2-2; 7 positions match TRBD2. The CDR3 is made up of 13 amino acids. With V trimmed by 8 bases and J by 6 bases, 9 bases remained unmatched. Germline lookup yields CDR1 SQVTM and CDR2 ANQGSEA. CDR3: CSTPAGAPGELFF. The CDR3, as DNA: TGCAGCACCCCCGCGGGAGCCCCCGGGGAGCTGTTTTTT.

This rearrangement joins TRBV19 to TRBJ2-2, with 7 bases lining up with TRBD2. The CDR3 extends over 17 amino acids. Unmatched junction bases numbered 6, after V lost 1 base and J lost 1 base. Germline CDR1 LNHDA, CDR2 SQIVND (reference sequence). CDR3 residues: CASSIAPTSLNTGELFF. CDR3 DNA: TGTGCCAGTAGTATAGCACCGACTAGCCTGAACACCGGGGAGCTGTTTTTT.

The chain is built from TRBV28 and TRBJ2-7, with TRBD1 as a possible D gene (5 bases). Germline values: CDR1 MDHEN, CDR2 SYDVKM. The V end was cut by 5 bases, the J end by 1 base, with 15 bases between. The CDR3 is 15 residues long. The CDR3 nucleotides are TGTGCCAGCAGTCATGGGGCAGGTCAATCCTACGAGCAGTACTTC. The encoded protein is CASSHGAGQSYEQYF.

The V gene is TRBV19, the J gene TRBJ1-2, with D hard to call. Between the trimmed V and J ends, which lost 3 bases and 6 bases, there was a span of 14 bases. Germline lookup yields CDR1 LNHDA and CDR2 SQIVND (reference sequence). CDR3 size: 14 residues. In nucleotides, the CDR3 is TGTGCCAGTAGTATCGCTTGGTCCGCAGATGGCTACACCTTC. It translates to CASSIAWSADGYTF.

The chain combines TRBV3-1 (or the pseudogene TRBV3-2) with TRBJ1-5, with D maybe TRBD1 (5 bases). Germline values: CDR1 LGHDT, CDR2 YNNKEL (reference sequence). The CDR3 is 14 amino acids. V shed 3 bases and J shed 7 bases, with 13 bases lying between them. The CDR3 is CASSHAWGEQPQHF. DNA of the CDR3: TGTGCCAGCAGCCATGCCTGGGGGGAACAGCCCCAGCATTTT.

The chain couples TRBV19 to TRBJ1-5; TRBD1 is a possible D gene (5 bases). This CDR3 is built from 17 residues. CDR1 LNHDA and CDR2 SQIVND come from the germline V gene (reference sequence). Trimming removed 3 bases at V and 3 bases at J, with 18 bases between. The CDR3 loop reads CASSMGGGVPFNQPQHF. The CDR3 region has the DNA TGTGCCAGTAGTATGGGTGGGGGGGTGCCGTTCAATCAGCCCCAGCATTTT.

The chain links TRBV19 to TRBJ2-7, with TRBD2 identical over 10 bases. The CDR3 has 15 amino acids. With 5 bases clipped from V and 1 base from J, the junction kept 5 bases outside the gene matches. Germline V gene data show CDR1 as LNHDA and CDR2 as SQIVND (reference sequence). The CDR3 coding sequence is TGTGCCAGTAGTTTCGGACTAGCGGAGTCCTACGAGCAGTACTTC. As protein: CASSFGLAESYEQYF.

This rearrangement joins TRBV7-6 to TRBJ2-7; 8 bases align to TRBD1. The CDR3 runs 15 residues. Germline-derived CDR1 and CDR2 are SGHVS and FNYEAQ. The V segment lost 4 bases and the J segment 4 bases; nucleotides outside the gene matches: 9. Here the CDR3 reads CASSSSRGRRYEQYF. For the CDR3, the DNA is TGTGCCAGCAGCTCCTCCAGGGGGCGGAGGTACGAGCAGTACTTC.

The V and J genes are TRBV7-9 and TRBJ2-6; a weak D match, TRBD1 (5 bases). The ends were cut back, 1 base at V and 0 bases at J, with 13 bases in the middle. The CDR3 sequence is 18 residues long. Germline V gene sequence: CDR1 SEHNR, CDR2 FQNEAQ (reference sequence). CDR3 nucleotide sequence: TGTGCCAGCAGCTTAGTAGGCCAGGGCCCCTCTGGGGCCAACGTCCTGACTTTC. As protein: CASSLVGQGPSGANVLTF.

The chain couples TRBV11-2 to TRBJ2-5; 9 bases match TRBD2. V shed 1 base and J 1 base; nucleotides not matched to a gene: 4. The germline V gene has CDR1 SGHAT and CDR2 FQNNGV. The CDR3 runs 16 residues. The CDR3 spells CASSLAVSGSQETQYF. For the CDR3, the DNA is TGTGCCAGCAGCTTAGCGGTTAGCGGGAGCCAAGAGACCCAGTACTTC.

This clone was detected once. The V and J genes are TRBV24-1 and TRBJ1-2; weak D call: TRBD1 (6 bases). The CDR3 contains 13 residues. CDR1 and CDR2 (germline): KGHDR, SFDVKD. V was pared by 2 bases and J by 7 bases, with 10 bases between. The CDR3 bases are TGTGCCACCAGTGATTACAGGGAGCCTGGCTACACCTTC. It specifies CATSDYREPGYTF.

The chain couples TRBV5-6 to TRBJ1-6, with a weak D call TRBD1 (5 bases). With 3 bases removed from V and 4 bases from J, the gap between germline ends came to 14 bases. Germline loops: CDR1 SGHDT, CDR2 YYEEEE. CDR3 length equals 16 residues. Here the CDR3 reads CASSWGDSGYNSPLHF. DNA for the CDR3: TGTGCCAGCAGCTGGGGGGACTCAGGGTATAATTCACCCCTCCACTTT.

The chain uses TRBV7-9 and TRBJ1-2, with unresolved D. CDR1 SEHNR and CDR2 FQNEAQ come from the germline V gene (reference sequence). CDR3 length: 14 amino acids. V was clipped by 4 bases and J by 10 bases, with 19 bases between them. The CDR3 DNA reads as TGTGCCAGCAGCTCCACACGCCGGGAAACCTTCTACACCTTC. Translating it yields CASSSTRRETFYTF. The full variable domain, completed using reference TRBV7-9 and TRBJ1-2, is DTGVSQNPRHKITKRGQNVTFRCDPISEHNRLYWYRQTLGQGPEFLTYFQNEAQLEKSRLLSDRFSAERPKGSFSTLEIQRTEQGDSAMYLCASSSTRRETFYTFGSGTRLTVV.

This rearrangement joins TRBV2 to TRBJ1-1; D is ambiguous. CDR3 length equals 11 residues. Looked up from germline, CDR1 is SNHLY and CDR2 is FYNNEI. The V end was cut by 10 bases, the J end by 0 bases, with 6 bases between. The CDR3, as DNA: TGTGCCACCGGAGTGAACACTGAAGCTTTCTTT. This encodes CATGVNTEAFF.

The chain couples TRBV2 to TRBJ2-7; no definite D call. The germline V gene encodes CDR1 SNHLY and CDR2 FYNNEI. The CDR3 runs to 14 residues. Deletions cut 10 bases from V and 1 base from J, with 17 bases between. This CDR3 is CAIGIQGGSYEQYF. The CDR3 DNA sequence: TGTGCCATCGGAATTCAAGGCGGTTCCTACGAGCAGTACTTC. Full variable domain (missing parts from reference TRBV2 and TRBJ2-7): EPEVTQTPSHQVTQMGQEVILRCVPISNHLYFYWYRQILGQKVEFLVSFYNNEISEKSEIFDDQFSVERPDGSNFTLKIRSTKLEDSAMYFCAIGIQGGSYEQYFGPGTRLTVT.

The J gene is TRBJ2-3, the V gene TRBV10-3; 7 nucleotides match TRBD1. V trimming: 6 bases; J trimming: 1 base; junction bases outside the gene matches: 4. The germline V gene has CDR1 ENHRY and CDR2 SYGVKD. The CDR3 contains 14 residues. The chain's CDR3 is CAIRRDSRTDTQYF. DNA for the CDR3: TGTGCCATCAGACGGGACAGCCGCACAGATACGCAGTATTTT.

CDR3 bases: TGTGCCTGGAGTATCGACAATGAGCAGTTCTTC. Translating it yields CAWSIDNEQFF. The chain is built from TRBV30 and TRBJ2-1; D unclear. From germline, CDR1 is GTSNPN and CDR2 SVGIG (reference sequence). This CDR3 spans 11 amino acids. V was clipped by 2 bases and J by 5 bases, with 4 bases between them.